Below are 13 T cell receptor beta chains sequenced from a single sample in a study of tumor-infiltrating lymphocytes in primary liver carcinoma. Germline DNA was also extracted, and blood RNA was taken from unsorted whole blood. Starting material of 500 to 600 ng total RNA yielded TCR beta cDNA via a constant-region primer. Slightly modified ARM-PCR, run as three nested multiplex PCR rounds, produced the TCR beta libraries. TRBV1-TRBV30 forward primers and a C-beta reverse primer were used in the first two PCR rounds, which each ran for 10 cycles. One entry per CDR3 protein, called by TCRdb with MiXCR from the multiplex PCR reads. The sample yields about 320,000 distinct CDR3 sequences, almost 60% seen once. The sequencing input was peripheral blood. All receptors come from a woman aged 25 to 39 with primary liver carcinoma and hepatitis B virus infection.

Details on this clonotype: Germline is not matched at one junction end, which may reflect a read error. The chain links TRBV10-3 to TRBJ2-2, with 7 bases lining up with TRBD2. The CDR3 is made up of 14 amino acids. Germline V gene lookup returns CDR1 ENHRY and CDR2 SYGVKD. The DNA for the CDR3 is TGTGCCATCCATGGTGGGAGGGCGACCGGGGAGCCGTTTTTT. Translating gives CAIHGGRATGEPFF.

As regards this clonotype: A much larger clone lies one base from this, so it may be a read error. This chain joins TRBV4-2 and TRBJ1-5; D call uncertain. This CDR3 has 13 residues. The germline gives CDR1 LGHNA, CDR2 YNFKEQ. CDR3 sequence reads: CATSQVGGQPQHF. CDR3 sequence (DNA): TGTGCCACCAGCCAGGTTGGTGGGCAGCCCCAGCATTTT.

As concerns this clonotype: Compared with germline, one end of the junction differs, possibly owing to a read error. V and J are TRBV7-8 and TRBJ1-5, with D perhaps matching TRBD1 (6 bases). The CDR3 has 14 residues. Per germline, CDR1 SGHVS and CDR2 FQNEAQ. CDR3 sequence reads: CASSPLTGNQPQQF. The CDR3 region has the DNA TGTGCCAGCAGCCCATTGACAGGCAATCAGCCCCAGCAGTTT.

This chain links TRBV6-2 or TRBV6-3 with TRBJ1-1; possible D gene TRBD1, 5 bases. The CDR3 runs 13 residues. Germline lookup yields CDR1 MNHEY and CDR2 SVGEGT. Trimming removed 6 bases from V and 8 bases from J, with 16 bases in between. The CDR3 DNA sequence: TGTGCCAGCAGCAGGACACCAGAAAGGGAAGCTTTCTTT. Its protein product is CASSRTPEREAFF.

The DNA for the CDR3 is TGTGCCAGCAGAGTCGGACAGGGACTTAATCAGCCCCAGCATTTT. It is translated as CASRVGQGLNQPQHF. The rearrangement uses TRBV2 and TRBJ1-5, with 8 bases that match TRBD1. V was pared by 6 bases and J by 4 bases, with 8 bases of the junction left unmatched. CDR3 length equals 15 residues. Germline CDR1 SNHLY, CDR2 FYNNEI.

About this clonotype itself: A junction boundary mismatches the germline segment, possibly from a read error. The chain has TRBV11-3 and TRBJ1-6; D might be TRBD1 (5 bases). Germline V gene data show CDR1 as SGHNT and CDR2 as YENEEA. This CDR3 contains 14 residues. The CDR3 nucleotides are TGTGCCGGCAGCCGCAGGGTCCGGAATTCACCCCTCCACTTT. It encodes CAGSRRVRNSPLHF.

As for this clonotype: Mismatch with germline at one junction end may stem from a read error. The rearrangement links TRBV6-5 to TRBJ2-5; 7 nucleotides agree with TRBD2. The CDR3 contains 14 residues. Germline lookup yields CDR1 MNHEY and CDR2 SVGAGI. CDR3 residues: CASRKGRDRGTPRF. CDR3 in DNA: TGTGCCAGCAGGAAGGGGAGGGACCGCGGGACTCCTCGCTTC.

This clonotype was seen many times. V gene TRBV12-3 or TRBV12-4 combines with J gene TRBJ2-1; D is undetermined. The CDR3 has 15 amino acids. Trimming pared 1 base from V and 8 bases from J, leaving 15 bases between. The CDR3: CASSLGGPQLDEQFF. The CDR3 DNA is TGTGCCAGCAGTTTAGGGGGTCCTCAGTTGGATGAGCAGTTCTTC.

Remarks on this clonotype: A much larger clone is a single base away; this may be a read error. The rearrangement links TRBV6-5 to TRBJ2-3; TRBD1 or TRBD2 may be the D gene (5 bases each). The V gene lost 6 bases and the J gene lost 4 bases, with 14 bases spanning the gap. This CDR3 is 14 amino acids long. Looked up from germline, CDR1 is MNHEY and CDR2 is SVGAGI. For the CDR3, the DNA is TGTGCCAGCAGGACGGGACGGAGCTCAGATACGCAGTATTTT. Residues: CASRTGRSSDTQYF.

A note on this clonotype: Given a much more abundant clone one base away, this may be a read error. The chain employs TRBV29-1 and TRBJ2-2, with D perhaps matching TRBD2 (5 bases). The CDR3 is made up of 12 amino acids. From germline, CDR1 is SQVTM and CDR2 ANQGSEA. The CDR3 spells CSVEEWTGERFF. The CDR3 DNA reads TGCAGCGTTGAAGAGTGGACCGGGGAGCGGTTTTTT.

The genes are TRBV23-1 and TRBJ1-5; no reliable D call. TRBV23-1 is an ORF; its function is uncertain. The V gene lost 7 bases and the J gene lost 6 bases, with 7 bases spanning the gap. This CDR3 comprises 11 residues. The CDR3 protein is CASILRQPQHF. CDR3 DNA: TGCGCCAGCATACTCCGTCAGCCCCAGCATTTT.

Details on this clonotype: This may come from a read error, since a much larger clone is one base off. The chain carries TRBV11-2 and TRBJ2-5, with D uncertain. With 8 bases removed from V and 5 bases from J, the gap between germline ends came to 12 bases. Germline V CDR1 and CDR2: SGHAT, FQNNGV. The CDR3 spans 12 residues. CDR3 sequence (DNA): TGTGCCAGCGGCCCCCTTCGGGAGACCCAGTACTTC. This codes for CASGPLRETQYF.

CDR3 coding DNA: TGTGCCAGCATCGACCGGGACAGCTACACAGATACGCAGTATTTT. This encodes CASIDRDSYTDTQYF. The chain couples TRBV12-3 or TRBV12-4 to TRBJ2-3; 7 nucleotides line up with TRBD1. There are 15 residues in the CDR3. With V trimmed by 7 bases and J by 2 bases, 9 bases remained unmatched.